These 11 T cell receptor beta chains originate from one sample sequenced in a study of T-cell reconstitution after alpha-beta-depleted transplantation in children. A library of TCRbeta sequences, prepared with unique molecular identifiers, was generated. Via MiXCR, TCRdb re-called the PCR reads, giving one row per CDR3 protein. The repertoire holds about 77,000 distinct CDR3 sequences, with roughly 20% as singletons. The sample consisted of PBMCs, mostly from graft donor cells, taken 360 days after TCRalphabeta/CD19-depleted stem cell transplant. The receptors stem from a male patient aged 2 to 10 who had a stem cell transplant for acute lymphoblastic leukemia, so the T cells may come from the graft donor.

The rearrangement joins TRBV6-5 to TRBJ2-7, with TRBD2 matching 7 bases. The CDR3 has 18 amino acids. Germline V gene lookup returns CDR1 MNHEY and CDR2 SVGAGI. Trimming cost V 4 bases and J 5 bases; bases outside gene matches: 20. The CDR3 DNA is TGTGCCAGCAGTTCCTACTTTTCAGTCAAGGGGAGGGCCCACGAGCAGTACTTC. It is translated as CASSSYFSVKGRAHEQYF.

The V gene is TRBV29-1, the J gene TRBJ2-2; a weak D match, TRBD2 (5 bases). This CDR3 comprises 15 residues. The germline V gene encodes CDR1 SQVTM and CDR2 ANQGSEA. CDR3 sequence: CRIPLRTLNTGELFF. The CDR3 DNA sequence: TGCAGAATACCTCTAAGGACTTTGAACACCGGGGAGCTGTTTTTT.

This clonotype was seen many times. This chain connects TRBV6-5 to TRBJ1-4; D is ambiguous. Trimming shortened V by 2 bases and J by 4 bases, and 11 bases separated the two germline ends. This CDR3 has 15 residues. Looked up from germline, CDR1 is MNHEY and CDR2 is SVGAGI. This chain's CDR3 is CASSYVSPLNEKLFF. CDR3 coding DNA: TGTGCCAGCAGTTACGTTTCCCCACTTAATGAAAAACTGTTTTTT.

The rearrangement joins TRBV7-9 to TRBJ2-5; D is unclear. Germline CDR1 reads SEHNR; CDR2 reads FQNEAQ (reference sequence). The V end lost 2 bases, the J end lost 5 bases, and 12 bases lay between the germline ends. CDR3 size: 14 residues. The CDR3 loop reads CASSLIRQAETQYF. In nucleotides, the CDR3 is TGTGCCAGCAGCTTAATTCGGCAGGCGGAGACCCAGTACTTC. Variable domain in full (rest from reference TRBV7-9 and TRBJ2-5): DTGVSQNPRHKITKRGQNVTFRCDPISEHNRLYWYRQTLGQGPEFLTYFQNEAQLEKSRLLSDRFSAERPKGSFSTLEIQRTEQGDSAMYLCASSLIRQAETQYFGPGTRLLVL.

With regard to this clonotype: The junction and the germline gene differ at one end; a read error may be behind it. This rearrangement joins TRBV20-1 to TRBJ2-3, with a weak D call TRBD2 (6 bases). CDR1 and CDR2 (germline): DFQATT, SNEGSKA (reference sequence). There are 17 residues in the CDR3. The CDR3 loop is CSANRAPGSTSTHTQYF. The CDR3 DNA reads as TGCAGTGCTAACCGAGCACCAGGGAGTACTAGCACACATACGCAGTATTTT.

CDR3 coding DNA: TGTGCCAGCCATGGGGCAGAGAGCTCCTACGAGCAGTACTTC. Residues: CASHGAESSYEQYF. V usage is TRBV2 and J usage is TRBJ2-7; tentatively, D is TRBD1 (5 bases). This CDR3 comprises 14 residues. V gave up 8 bases and J gave up 0 bases, with 14 bases separating them. CDR1 and CDR2 from the germline V gene are SNHLY and FYNNEI.

This clonotype has a handful of counts. The chain combines TRBV5-1 with TRBJ2-3; D perhaps matches TRBD1 (6 bases). Between the trimmed V and J ends, which lost 4 bases and 5 bases, there was a span of 11 bases. Germline V gives CDR1 SGHRS, CDR2 YFSETQ. This CDR3 spans 13 amino acids. CDR3 sequence (DNA): TGCGCCAGCAGCCTGGACAGTGGAGATACGCAGTATTTT. It yields the protein CASSLDSGDTQYF.

This sequence joins TRBV12-3 or TRBV12-4 and TRBJ2-1, with 9 nucleotides matching TRBD2. This CDR3 has 15 residues. J gave up 7 bases and V 2 bases, and 6 bases lay outside the gene matches. CDR3 nucleotides: TGTGCCAGCAGTTTATTCGGCGGGAGGGTTAATGAGCAGTTCTTC. It translates to CASSLFGGRVNEQFF.

The rearrangement joins TRBV7-2 to TRBJ2-1, with D tentatively TRBD2 (5 bases). The ends were cut back, 4 bases at V and 6 bases at J, with 16 bases in the middle. The germline CDR1 and CDR2 sequences are SGHTA and FQGNSA. The CDR3 extends over 15 amino acids. CDR3 bases: TGTGCCAGCAGCTCATCCGGGATCCCACTCAATGAGCAGTTCTTC. It yields the protein CASSSSGIPLNEQFF.

This clonotype occurred a few times. This CDR3 reads CASSSWTGKETQYF. The DNA for the CDR3 is TGTGCCAGCAGCTCATGGACAGGGAAGGAGACCCAGTACTTC. The gene calls are TRBV7-9 and TRBJ2-5; 8 bases agree with TRBD1. The CDR3 covers 14 residues. Trimming cost V 4 bases and J 5 bases; bases outside gene matches: 6. CDR1 is SEHNR and CDR2 is FQNEAQ in the germline V gene (reference sequence).

The rearrangement links TRBV7-9 to TRBJ2-5, with 10 bases identical to TRBD2. V was clipped by 4 bases and J by 3 bases; unmatched bases: 11. The CDR3 sequence is 17 residues long. Per the germline V gene, CDR1 is SEHNR and CDR2 is FQNEAQ (reference sequence). For the CDR3, the DNA is TGTGCCAGCAGCTCTACCAAGACTAGCGGGCCCAAAGAGACCCAGTACTTC. Residues: CASSSTKTSGPKETQYF.